The entry below describes one TCR beta chain. Antigen specificity is unknown. Russia was home to the donors, healthy Caucasian individuals aged roughly 6 to 100. Total RNA, at least 5 micrograms per sample, was extracted from PBMCs. The record originates from a study of blood T cells in healthy people across ages. Findings and caveats of the study: Since the PBMCs were unsorted, naive and antigen-experienced cells could not be conclusively compared.

Sample-barcoded 5' priming and a J-beta primer mix drove a second PCR of about 6 to 12 cycles. TCRdb processed the 5' RACE reads anew with MiXCR; each CDR3 protein has one entry. The sample includes over 600,000 distinct CDR3 sequences, roughly 56% of them seen just once. The CDR3 runs to 15 residues. In germline, CDR1 is SGHRS, CDR2 YFSETQ. V lost 4 bases and J 0 bases, leaving 13 bases between the germline ends. The sample was blood. The sequence derives from a man aged 35 to 55 in good health. The chain employs TRBV5-1 and TRBJ1-2; D is unresolved. The DNA of the CDR3 is TGCGCCAGCAGCCCCAGGACTGTCACTAACTATGGCTACACCTTC. It codes for CASSPRTVTNYGYTF.